These T cell receptor beta chains were read from a single sample in a study of blood T cell repertoires in COVID-19. Repertoires were generated with immunoSEQ multiplex PCR, while TCRdb's copy carries only in-frame clones and drops some. Of 210,000 or so clones in the sample, approximately 80% are singletons; the top ten hold roughly 13%. Sequencing was performed on peripheral blood. The receptor set was obtained from a man aged 45-65 years who had recovered from COVID-19. Each CDR3 is given without its conserved first and last residue. Each record gives: J gene, CDR3 length, V gene, CDR3 protein.

j_gene: TRBJ2-7; len: 13; v_gene: TRBV19; CDR3aa: ASSIDLAQGGEQY
j_gene: TRBJ1-1; len: 16; v_gene: TRBV4-1; CDR3aa: ASSQVGTGGAGDTEAF
j_gene: TRBJ2-7; len: 12; v_gene: TRBV6-6; CDR3aa: ASSPSERPEEQY
j_gene: TRBJ2-1; len: 13; v_gene: TRBV7-2; CDR3aa: ASSSSVAGTNEQF
j_gene: TRBJ1-1; len: 13; v_gene: TRBV27; CDR3aa: ASSLSAWRITEAF
j_gene: TRBJ1-5; len: 12; v_gene: TRBV19; CDR3aa: ASSFGTDDQPQH
j_gene: TRBJ2-1; len: 12; v_gene: TRBV24-1; CDR3aa: ATSSSGDYNEQF
j_gene: TRBJ1-1; len: 10; v_gene: TRBV28; CDR3aa: ASSLRRTEAF
j_gene: TRBJ1-2; len: 9; v_gene: TRBV20-1; CDR3aa: SASGGDGYT
j_gene: TRBJ1-2; len: 12; v_gene: TRBV6-2/TRBV6-3; CDR3aa: ASSYLAGGNGYT
j_gene: TRBJ2-7; len: 15; v_gene: TRBV27; CDR3aa: ASRLRGWRGPTYEQY
j_gene: TRBJ1-2; len: 12; v_gene: TRBV7-2; CDR3aa: ASTENTGGKGYT
j_gene: TRBJ2-5; len: 13; v_gene: TRBV10-3; CDR3aa: AISAGQGDGETQY
j_gene: TRBJ2-6; len: 14; v_gene: TRBV9; CDR3aa: ASSETGWEGANVLT
j_gene: TRBJ2-7; len: 13; v_gene: TRBV19; CDR3aa: ASSLGFEAGGEQY